This TCR beta chain comes out of a study of blood T cell repertoires in COVID-19. As for the study in general: Material from acute and convalescent COVID-19 was sourced from the United States, Italy and Spain. Sample material is recorded as cDNA or gDNA derived from T cells, B-cell-depleted T cells, or PBMCs.

Here immunoSEQ multiplex PCR was the method, and the copy in TCRdb shows in-frame clones only, minus some. The data show some 520,000 clones, roughly nine tenths seen once. Germline V CDR1 and CDR2: LGHDT, YNNKEL (reference sequence). Trimming cost V 5 bases and J 4 bases; bases outside gene matches: 7. This CDR3 has 14 residues. The Seattle patients joined while their infection was active and were tracked longitudinally afterward. This receptor was obtained from a man aged 18 to 30 with COVID-19, enrolled during active disease. Source material: peripheral blood. This sequence joins TRBV3-1 (or the pseudogene TRBV3-2) and TRBJ1-2; 7 bases fit TRBD1. The CDR3: CASSKTGTIYGYTF. The CDR3 DNA reads TGTGCCAGCAGCAAGACAGGGACCATCTATGGCTACACCTTC.